The rows below give T cell receptor beta chains drawn from one sample of a study of cytomegalovirus exposure and HLA in healthy donors. Clones were read by immunoSEQ multiplex PCR, and TCRdb kept only the in-frame ones, dropping some. The repertoire holds 150,000 to 200,000 clones, with about 81% as singletons. The sample comprised PBMCs. The origin of the receptors is a middle-aged man in good health and CMV-seronegative. The CDR3 runs from the conserved cysteine through the conserved F or W. A D gene is named only where the DNA matches it firmly. Clone size is stated in some rows and not others, as once, few, many or a class when expanded.

.	TRBV14	TRBJ2-2	few	TGTGCCAGCAGCCAATGGAGGCTAGCAGCGAACTACCGAATGAACACCGGGGAGCTGTTTTTT	CASSQWRLAANYRMNTGELFF
TRBD1	TRBV28	TRBJ2-3	.	TGTGCCAGCAGTATTAGGACAGGGCATACGCAGTATTTT	CASSIRTGHTQYF
.	TRBV2	TRBJ2-3	.	TGTGCCAGCAACAGCTACCAGACAGATACGCAGTATTTT	CASNSYQTDTQYF
TRBD1	TRBV29-1	TRBJ1-5	.	TGCAGCGTGGGACAGGACCCTTTTAGCAATCAGCCCCAGCATTTT	CSVGQDPFSNQPQHF
.	TRBV28	TRBJ2-7	.	TGTGCCGGCAAGAAACCGGGAAACCCCTACGAGCAGTACTTC	CAGKKPGNPYEQYF
.	TRBV6-5	TRBJ2-5	.	TGTGCCAGCAGTCGAGATAGCGGAAACCTAGAGACCCAGTACTTC	CASSRDSGNLETQYF
.	TRBV7-9	TRBJ1-5	.	TGTGCCAGCGGGGTGGGGGGAAATAGCAATCAGCCCCAGCATTTT	CASGVGGNSNQPQHF
.	TRBV5-8	TRBJ2-3	.	TGTGCCAGCAGCTTCGGAGGGGTTAGCACAGATACGCAGTATTTT	CASSFGGVSTDTQYF
TRBD1	TRBV28	TRBJ1-4	.	TGTGCCAGCAGTATCCTGGGGACAGGGCTTGAAAAACTGTTTTTT	CASSILGTGLEKLFF
TRBD2	TRBV7-8	TRBJ2-1	.	TGTGCCAGCAGCTTCAGACTAGCGGGCTTCAATGAGCAGTTCTTC	CASSFRLAGFNEQFF
.	TRBV4-3	TRBJ2-5	.	TGCGCCAGCAGCCAAGAGCTAGCGCCGAGAGAGACCCAGTACTTC	CASSQELAPRETQYF
.	TRBV6-5	TRBJ1-1	.	TGTGCCAGCAGCGCTAGAGACAGGGAAGCTTTCTTT	CASSARDREAFF
.	TRBV30	TRBJ1-1	.	TGTGCCTGGAGCTCCGGAGCATCACGGACAGAGGCTTTCTTT	CAWSSGASRTEAFF
.	TRBV7-3	TRBJ2-7	.	TGTGCCAGCAGCCCCAGGCCCAGATCCTACGAGCAGTACTTC	CASSPRPRSYEQYF
TRBD2	TRBV5-1	TRBJ2-5	.	TGCGCCAGCACCTTGGGAGGGTACCAAGAGACCCAGTACTTC	CASTLGGYQETQYF
.	TRBV7-9	TRBJ1-1	.	TGTGCCAGCAGCTTAGAACACAACACTGAAGCTTTCTTT	CASSLEHNTEAFF
TRBD1	TRBV5-4	TRBJ1-2	.	TGTGCCAGCAGCTGGGACAGTGCCAACTATGGCTACACCTTC	CASSWDSANYGYTF
.	TRBV5-5	TRBJ1-2	.	TGTGCCAGCAGCTTGGACGGGGTTACCGGTGGCTACACCTTC	CASSLDGVTGGYTF
.	TRBV2	TRBJ2-1	once	TGTGCCAGCAGTGTTAGGGGGATCAATGAGCAGTTCTTC	CASSVRGINEQFF
TRBD1	TRBV27	TRBJ1-5	.	TGTGCCAGCGGTCAGGGACAGACATATCAGCCCCAGCATTTT	CASGQGQTYQPQHF
.	TRBV6-6	TRBJ2-7	once	TGTGCCAGCAGTTACTCAGTCGGTCCCTACGAGCAGTACTTC	CASSYSVGPYEQYF
.	TRBV6-1	TRBJ1-4	.	TGTGCCAGCAGTGACGGGGTAACTAATGAAAAACTGTTTTTT	CASSDGVTNEKLFF
.	TRBV28	TRBJ2-3	.	TGTGCCAGCAGTTTACAAGCGACAGATACGCAGTATTTT	CASSLQATDTQYF
.	TRBV20-1	TRBJ1-2	.	TGCAGTGCACGGGGGGGTGAGGGCTACACCTTC	CSARGGEGYTF
.	TRBV7-3	TRBJ2-2	.	TGTGCCAGCAGCTTAGACTTTCGTGGGTCGGGCGGGGAGCTGTTTTTT	CASSLDFRGSGGELFF
.	TRBV6-6	TRBJ1-2	.	TGTGCCAGCAGTTACTCGGCGTGGGCGTCTGGCTACACCTTC	CASSYSAWASGYTF
TRBD1	TRBV28	TRBJ1-2	.	TGTGCCAGCAGTTTACGGGGAACAGGGGGGGCTGGCTACACCTTC	CASSLRGTGGAGYTF
TRBD1	TRBV4-2	TRBJ1-1	.	TGTGCCAGCAGCCAAGGCAAGGGGGCCCCGAACACTGAAGCTTTCTTT	CASSQGKGAPNTEAFF
TRBD1	TRBV28	TRBJ1-2	.	TGTGCCAGCAGGCCTGGGACAGGGGGCGGAGGTCGTTATGGCTACACCTTC	CASRPGTGGGGRYGYTF
TRBD2	TRBV7-2	TRBJ2-7	.	TGTGCCAGCAGCGGTGATGGACTAGCGTACGAGCAGTACTTC	CASSGDGLAYEQYF
TRBD1	TRBV28	TRBJ2-7	once	TGTGCCACCGACAGGGGCGGTAGCTACGAGCAGTACTTC	CATDRGGSYEQYF
.	TRBV4-1	TRBJ2-7	few	TGCGCCAGCAGCCAACCGGAGATGTCCTACGAGCAGTACTTC	CASSQPEMSYEQYF
TRBD1	TRBV29-1	TRBJ2-7	.	TGCAGCGTTGACGCGGCAGGGGGCGACGAGCAGTACTTC	CSVDAAGGDEQYF
.	TRBV25-1	TRBJ2-1	.	TGTGCCAGCAGTGAATCAAGGAGGAGCTCCTACAATGAGCAGTTCTTC	CASSESRRSSYNEQFF
.	TRBV28	TRBJ2-5	.	TGTGCCAGCAGTTTGCTGAGACAAGAGACCCAGTACTTC	CASSLLRQETQYF
.	TRBV30	TRBJ2-7	once	TGTGCCTGGGGGTTGGGAGACGAGCAGTACTTC	CAWGLGDEQYF
TRBD1	TRBV6-5	TRBJ2-1	.	TGTGCCAGCAGGGGGGGACAGGGTTCCTACAATGAGCAGTTCTTC	CASRGGQGSYNEQFF
.	TRBV5-6	TRBJ1-2	.	TGTGCCAGCAGGATCACAGGGTCCAGTCTTTATGGCTACACCTTC	CASRITGSSLYGYTF
.	TRBV27	TRBJ1-1	.	TGTGCCAGCAGTTTATCGGGGGCAGGGCGGGAGGCTTTCTTT	CASSLSGAGREAFF
.	TRBV19	TRBJ2-3	.	TGTGCCAGTAGTAGAAGCGGCTCCACAGATACGCAGTATTTT	CASSRSGSTDTQYF
TRBD2	TRBV5-6	TRBJ2-2	.	TGTGCCAGCAGCGATGCGACTAGCGGGGGCCATAACACCGGGGAGCTGTTTTTT	CASSDATSGGHNTGELFF
TRBD1	TRBV6-6	TRBJ1-5	.	TGTGCCAGCAGCCTCCGGGACAGGGACAGCAATCAGCCCCAGCATTTT	CASSLRDRDSNQPQHF
TRBD1	TRBV19	TRBJ1-2	once	TGTGCCAGTACTCATCGGGACAGCGGCGGCTATGGCTACACCTTC	CASTHRDSGGYGYTF
.	TRBV30	TRBJ2-7	once	TGTGCCTGGAGTGTAGCGCCTCTCTACGAGCAGTACTTC	CAWSVAPLYEQYF
.	TRBV9	TRBJ2-7	.	TGTGCCAGTAGTTATACTGGTTCTAACTACGAGCAGTACTTC	CASSYTGSNYEQYF
TRBD1	TRBV7-2	TRBJ1-1	.	TGTGCCAGCAGCTCCGGACAGGGATTCACTGAAGCTTTCTTT	CASSSGQGFTEAFF
TRBD2	TRBV6-1	TRBJ2-1	.	TGTGCCAGCAGTGATAGCGGGGGGGTCTACAATGAGCAGTTCTTC	CASSDSGGVYNEQFF
TRBD1	TRBV14	TRBJ2-7	once	TGTGCCAGCAGCCGGAACAGGGGATCCCCAGGCGAGCAGTACTTC	CASSRNRGSPGEQYF
.	TRBV9	TRBJ2-1	.	TGTGCCAGCAGCCCTGAGGGACTCCCGTACAATGAGCAGTTCTTC	CASSPEGLPYNEQFF
TRBD2	TRBV9	TRBJ2-1	.	TGTGCCAGCAGCGGAGAGACTAGCGGGAGAGGGCACAATGAGCAGTTCTTC	CASSGETSGRGHNEQFF
TRBD2	TRBV6-1	TRBJ2-7	.	TGTGCCAGCCGACTAGCGGGAGCAGTCGAGCAGTACTTC	CASRLAGAVEQYF
TRBD1	TRBV7-6	TRBJ2-5	.	TGTGCCAGCACTCAAGGCAGGGGGGAGACCCAGTACTTC	CASTQGRGETQYF
TRBD2	TRBV27	TRBJ2-7	.	TGTGCCAGCAGTTCCCGACCCCCCCAAGCGGGGGGTTCCTACGAGCAGTACTTC	CASSSRPPQAGGSYEQYF
.	TRBV29-1	TRBJ1-1	few	TGCAGCGTTCAGAGAGGCCGGAACACTGAAGCTTTCTTT	CSVQRGRNTEAFF
.	TRBV5-1	TRBJ1-2	.	TGCGCCAGCAGAATGGACAGAGCACGAGGCTACACCTTC	CASRMDRARGYTF
TRBD2	TRBV7-2	TRBJ2-3	.	TGTGCCAGCAGCTTAGGAGGTAGCGGGGATACGCAGTATTTT	CASSLGGSGDTQYF
.	TRBV4-2	TRBJ2-3	.	TGTGCCAGCAGCCTAGCGGAGAACACAGATACGCAGTATTTT	CASSLAENTDTQYF
.	TRBV7-3	TRBJ1-2	once	TGTGCCAGCAGCTCGACGGGGGTCTATGGCTACACCTTC	CASSSTGVYGYTF